Sequencing of this TCR beta chain was carried out in a study of human T cells and chemical hapten exposure. Study background: Once 0.01% DPC had been applied to the upper back by patch test, readings were taken at 6 days. Points from the study as a whole: DPC sensitization did not alter TCRs above 1 in 1000 frequency. PT1 expanded TCR counts correlated positively with patch test score.

Concerning this clonotype itself: Antigen specificity is unknown.

The library attached unique molecular identifiers to individual cDNA molecules. Each CDR3 protein gets one entry after TCRdb re-called the RACE reads with MiXCR. There are tens of thousands of distinct CDR3 sequences in the sample; about a tenth occur only once, and approximately 3.5% lies in the top ten. Indicated time point: patch test 3, about 24 weeks after DPC sensitization. As for treatment: therapeutic diphenylcyclopropenone sensitization with weekly scalp DPC. This CDR3 has 12 residues. Germline CDR1 and CDR2: SQVTM and ANQGSEA. Trimming shortened V by 7 bases and J by 4 bases, and 14 bases separated the two germline ends.

The sequences come from whole blood, collected in connection with sensitization to the hapten diphenylcyclopropenone (DPC). This receptor was identified in a woman aged 50 to 60 with alopecia areata. Some clones in this sample may be carry-over from other donors' samples. The chain employs TRBV29-1 and TRBJ2-7; D may correspond to TRBD1 or TRBD2 (5 bases each). The CDR3 DNA reads TGCAGCGCCAAGGCCGGGACGTACGAGCAGTACTTC. Amino acids: CSAKAGTYEQYF.